The clone carrying this T cell receptor (beta chain) was seen repeatedly, ten times or more. What it recognizes is unknown. Selection for sequencing was limited to patients who had shown CD8+CD57+ cell expansion by flow cytometry. This entry comes from a study of CD8+CD57+ T cells in acquired aplastic anemia. The study's findings and limits: Fewer than 35 CD8+ CDR3 sequences occurred in both the patients and the controls.

The ends were cut back, 2 bases at V and 7 bases at J, with 7 bases in the middle. The germline V gene encodes CDR1 SGHDT and CDR2 YYEEEE. The CDR3 spans 11 residues. Genomic DNA, serving as template, underwent TCR beta VDJ and CDR3 profiling. Each CDR3 protein gets one entry after TCRdb re-called the reads with MiXCR. The profile shows under 200,000 distinct CDR3 sequences, around 48% of them singletons. V and J are TRBV5-6 and TRBJ2-7; D is ambiguous. The sequence was collected from a human donor with aplastic anemia. What was sequenced was sorted CD4+, CD8+, or CD8+CD57+ T cells (not recorded which) from PBMCs. CDR3: CASSFSREQYF. The CDR3 DNA follows: TGTGCCAGCAGCTTCTCTCGGGAGCAGTACTTC.